This is a list of T cell receptor beta chains from one sample in a study of cytomegalovirus exposure and HLA in healthy donors. Some clones are missing from TCRdb's copy, which holds only in-frame ones; the method was immunoSEQ multiplex PCR. The table lists about 200,000 clones, 75% to 85% of them singletons, with 6.5% in the top ten. The sample consisted of PBMCs. Source of these receptors: a woman aged 45 to 65 in good health and CMV-seropositive. CDR3s include the opening cysteine and the closing phenylalanine or tryptophan. D genes are given only for firm matches. Not all rows give a size; the values are once, few, many and, for expanded clones, a class.

d_call,v_call,j_call,clone_size,cdr3_aa,cdr3_nt
-,TRBV10-3,TRBJ2-2,-,CAISSGTKNTGELFF,TGTGCCATCAGTTCCGGGACAAAGAACACCGGGGAGCTGTTTTTT
TRBD1,TRBV6-4,TRBJ2-7,-,CASSKSLRDSFSYEQYF,TGTGCCAGCAGTAAAAGTCTACGGGACAGTTTCTCCTACGAGCAGTACTTC
-,TRBV5-1,TRBJ2-3,-,CASSLATSQVGDTQYF,TGCGCCAGCAGCTTGGCCACTTCCCAGGTTGGAGATACGCAGTATTTT
TRBD2,TRBV28,TRBJ2-5,-,CASNHEWSPSGSGETQYF,TGTGCCAGCAATCACGAATGGTCGCCTAGCGGGAGTGGAGAGACCCAGTACTTC
-,TRBV27,TRBJ2-5,-,CASSPWGEETQYF,TGTGCCAGCAGCCCATGGGGGGAAGAGACCCAGTACTTC
-,TRBV2,TRBJ1-4,-,CASRAQGGTNEKLFF,TGTGCCAGCAGGGCCCAGGGTGGGACTAATGAAAAACTGTTTTTT
TRBD2,TRBV10-3,TRBJ2-7,-,CAMGPRGGSYEQYF,TGTGCCATGGGCCCGCGGGGGGGCTCCTACGAGCAGTACTTC
-,TRBV5-1,TRBJ2-5,-,CASSPLSQETQYF,TGCGCCAGCAGCCCCCTCAGCCAAGAGACCCAGTACTTC
TRBD2,TRBV7-2,TRBJ2-1,-,CASSSSGRVEQFF,TGTGCCAGCAGCTCTAGCGGGAGAGTTGAGCAGTTCTTC
-,TRBV13,TRBJ1-2,-,CASSDRSYGYTF,TGTGCCAGCAGTGACAGAAGCTATGGCTACACCTTC
TRBD2,TRBV9,TRBJ2-1,-,CASSPSGAYNEQFF,TGTGCCAGCAGCCCTAGCGGGGCCTACAATGAGCAGTTCTTC
TRBD1,TRBV5-1,TRBJ2-5,-,CASSRTGGRETQYF,TGCGCCAGCAGCCGCACAGGGGGCAGGGAGACCCAGTACTTC
TRBD1,TRBV19,TRBJ2-3,-,CASSIVFGQGADTQYF,TGTGCCAGTAGTATAGTCTTCGGACAGGGGGCAGATACGCAGTATTTT
TRBD1,TRBV18,TRBJ1-1,-,CASFRQGINTEAFF,TGTGCCAGCTTTCGACAGGGTATCAACACTGAAGCTTTCTTT
-,TRBV10-1,TRBJ2-1,-,CASSDTGWNEQFF,TGCGCCAGCAGTGATACAGGGTGGAATGAGCAGTTCTTC
-,TRBV28,TRBJ2-7,-,CASSPPGYSYEQYF,TGTGCCAGCAGTCCCCCGGGATACTCCTACGAGCAGTACTTC
-,TRBV5-1,TRBJ2-5,-,CASRGADQETQYF,TGCGCCAGCAGGGGGGCAGACCAAGAGACCCAGTACTTC
-,TRBV28,TRBJ1-2,-,CASSLGQPNYGYTF,TGTGCCAGCAGTCTCGGACAGCCCAACTATGGCTACACCTTC
TRBD2,TRBV4-3,TRBJ2-2,-,CASSHTLAGGSNTGELFF,TGCGCCAGCAGCCATACCCTAGCGGGGGGTTCTAACACCGGGGAGCTGTTTTTT
TRBD1,TRBV2,TRBJ1-2,-,CASSEFFPDRNYGYTF,TGTGCCAGCAGTGAATTTTTTCCGGACAGGAACTATGGCTACACCTTC
TRBD1,TRBV4-2,TRBJ1-5,-,CASSQERGRQPQHF,TGTGCCAGCAGCCAAGAGAGGGGGCGACAGCCCCAGCATTTT
TRBD2,TRBV6-4,TRBJ2-6,-,CASSDSTSGRSGANVLTF,TGTGCCAGCAGTGACTCGACTAGCGGGAGGTCTGGGGCCAACGTCCTGACTTTC
-,TRBV23-1,TRBJ2-4,once,CARGPAQAKNIQYF,TGCGCCAGGGGGCCAGCACAGGCCAAAAACATTCAGTACTTC
TRBD1,TRBV6-1,TRBJ1-2,once,CASLAVRGPYGYTF,TGTGCCAGCCTCGCGGTCAGGGGGCCCTATGGCTACACCTTC
TRBD2,TRBV6-1,TRBJ2-7,-,CASSEEIAGGRSYEQYF,TGTGCCAGCAGTGAAGAGATAGCGGGGGGGCGGTCGTACGAGCAGTACTTC
TRBD1,TRBV28,TRBJ2-5,-,CASRRQGAETQYF,TGTGCCAGCAGGCGACAGGGGGCGGAGACCCAGTACTTC